A single sample gave rise to the 5 T cell receptor beta chains below, sequenced in a study of fetal regulatory T cell absence and autoimmunity. Here immunoSEQ multiplex PCR was the method, and the copy in TCRdb shows in-frame clones only, minus some. The data contain about 95,000 clones, about two thirds of them seen just once; the ten biggest clones take up just under 2%. The material sequenced was pancreas tissue. These receptors came from a male donor with IPEX syndrome.

The chain couples TRBV14 to TRBJ1-4, with 10 bases matching TRBD1. CDR1 is SGHDN, CDR2 FVKESK, per germline. The CDR3 runs 16 residues. Trimming took 6 bases from V and 0 from J; bases not matched to a gene: 4. The CDR3 DNA follows: TGTGCCAGCAGTCGGACAGGGGGGTCAACTAATGAAAAACTGTTTTTT. Translated, it gives CASSRTGGSTNEKLFF.

This chain uses TRBV6-5 with TRBJ2-1; the match to TRBD1 covers 9 bases. Trimming cost V 2 bases and J 4 bases; bases outside gene matches: 3. In germline, CDR1 is MNHEY, CDR2 SVGAGI. CDR3 length: 15 amino acids. The CDR3 protein is CASSYRDREYNEQFF. The CDR3 nucleotides are TGTGCCAGCAGTTACCGGGACAGGGAGTACAATGAGCAGTTCTTC.

This clone was counted only a few times. V usage is TRBV5-5 and J usage is TRBJ2-1; TRBD1 matches 8 bases. The V gene end was trimmed by 4 bases and the J gene end by 4 bases; junction bases not matched to a gene: 7. CDR3 length: 15 residues. CDR1 is SGHKS and CDR2 is YYEKEE in the germline V gene (reference sequence). The CDR3 loop reads CASSRRTGPYNEQFF. The CDR3 coding sequence is TGTGCCAGCAGCCGCAGGACAGGGCCTTACAATGAGCAGTTCTTC.

The V and J genes are TRBV7-9 and TRBJ1-4; possible D gene TRBD1, 5 bases. V lost 4 bases and J 4 bases, leaving 13 bases between the germline ends. There are 15 residues in the CDR3. Germline V gene sequence: CDR1 SEHNR, CDR2 FQNEAQ (reference sequence). As DNA, the CDR3 is TGTGCCAGCAGCTCCTCTTTGGGGGGTAATGAAAAACTGTTTTTT. Translation gives CASSSSLGGNEKLFF. The variable domain in full, completed from reference TRBV7-9 and TRBJ1-4, reads DTGVSQNPRHKITKRGQNVTFRCDPISEHNRLYWYRQTLGQGPEFLTYFQNEAQLEKSRLLSDRFSAERPKGSFSTLEIQRTEQGDSAMYLCASSSSLGGNEKLFFGSGTQLSVL.

The V gene is TRBV7-2, the J gene TRBJ2-3; D remains ambiguous. The V gene lost 4 bases and the J gene lost 2 bases, with 13 bases spanning the gap. Germline CDR1 and CDR2: SGHTA and FQGNSA. The CDR3 extends over 15 amino acids. CDR3 region: CASSSTRFLTDTQYF. The CDR3 DNA reads as TGTGCCAGCAGCTCGACCCGCTTCCTCACAGATACGCAGTATTTT.